This T cell receptor beta chain is drawn from a study of T cells in Graves' hyperthyroidism and ophthalmopathy. Stable hyperthyroidism: no ophthalmopathy progression over 18 months of follow-up. The study enrolled patients aged 18 to 65 with newly diagnosed hyperthyroidism of under 2 months' duration. It was uncontrolled infection, other autoimmune disease, pregnancy or lactation that excluded patients. Fresh peripheral blood, 10 ml, yielded the PBMCs. TCR beta CDR3 sequences were amplified from RNA transcripts. A set of HTBI primers served as the primers for a first-round RT-PCR of the TCR CDR3. MiXCR, applied by TCRdb to the multiplex PCR reads, yields one record per CDR3 protein. The sample shows hundreds of thousands of distinct CDR3 sequences, roughly a third of them seen only once. The sequence was collected from a woman aged 35 to 49 with Graves' hyperthyroidism. Sequencing input: blood.

CDR3 in DNA: TGCAGCGTTGAAGCACATACCGGGGAAGCTTTCTTT. The encoded protein is CSVEAHTGEAFF. This chain connects TRBV29-1 to TRBJ1-1; D ambiguous. CDR1 is SQVTM and CDR2 is ANQGSEA in the germline V gene. This CDR3 is built from 12 residues. The V end was cut by 1 base, the J end by 8 bases, with 11 bases between.